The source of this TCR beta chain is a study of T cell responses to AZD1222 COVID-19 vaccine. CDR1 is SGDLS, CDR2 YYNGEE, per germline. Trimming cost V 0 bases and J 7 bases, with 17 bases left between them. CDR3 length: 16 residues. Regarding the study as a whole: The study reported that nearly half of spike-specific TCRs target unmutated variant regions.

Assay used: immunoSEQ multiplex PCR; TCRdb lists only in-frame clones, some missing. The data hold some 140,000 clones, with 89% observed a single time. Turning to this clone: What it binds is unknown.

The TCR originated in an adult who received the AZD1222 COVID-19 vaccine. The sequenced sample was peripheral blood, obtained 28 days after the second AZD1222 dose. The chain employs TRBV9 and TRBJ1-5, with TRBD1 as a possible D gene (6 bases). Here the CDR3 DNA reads TGTGCCAGCAGCGTAGGACCTACAGGGATAGGACAGCCCCAGCATTTT. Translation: CASSVGPTGIGQPQHF.